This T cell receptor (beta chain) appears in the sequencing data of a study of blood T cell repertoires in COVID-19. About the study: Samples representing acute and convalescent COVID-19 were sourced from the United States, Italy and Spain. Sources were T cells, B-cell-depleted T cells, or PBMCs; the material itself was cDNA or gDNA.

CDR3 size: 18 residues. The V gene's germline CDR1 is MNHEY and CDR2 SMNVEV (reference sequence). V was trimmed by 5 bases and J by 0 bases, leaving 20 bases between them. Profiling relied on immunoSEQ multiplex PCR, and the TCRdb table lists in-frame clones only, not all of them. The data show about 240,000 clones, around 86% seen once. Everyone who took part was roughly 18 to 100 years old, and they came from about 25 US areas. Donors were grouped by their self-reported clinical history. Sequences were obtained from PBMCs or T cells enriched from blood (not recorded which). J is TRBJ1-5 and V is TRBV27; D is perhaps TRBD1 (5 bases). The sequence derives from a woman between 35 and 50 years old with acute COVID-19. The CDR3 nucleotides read TGTGCCAGCAGTACGGTTGGGGGGTTGGTTGATAGCAATCAGCCCCAGCATTTT. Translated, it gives CASSTVGGLVDSNQPQHF.